This passage covers 16 T cell receptor beta chains from one sample sequenced in a study of cytomegalovirus exposure and HLA in healthy donors. PCR was performed using 60 Vbeta and 13 Jbeta primers. The table came from immunoSEQ multiplex PCR; TCRdb's copy has only in-frame clones and leaves some out. The sample holds 65,000 to 75,000 clones, roughly 72% seen once. Sequenced sample: PBMCs. These receptors all stem from a man between 45 and 60 years old in good health and CMV-seronegative.

The count of this clone is one. The chain links TRBV2 to TRBJ1-4; TRBD1 matches at 7 bases. Germline V gene data show CDR1 as SNHLY and CDR2 as FYNNEI. V lost 8 bases to trimming and J lost 0 bases; unmatched junction nucleotides: 9. The CDR3 consists of 16 residues. This CDR3 is CASLRLGTATNEKLFF. The CDR3, as DNA: TGTGCCAGCCTAAGACTTGGGACAGCAACTAATGAAAAACTGTTTTTT.

The rearrangement links TRBV5-1 to TRBJ1-1; possibly TRBD1 for D (6 bases). Trimming stripped 4 bases from V and 4 bases from J, with 11 bases between. In germline, CDR1 is SGHRS, CDR2 YFSETQ. CDR3 size: 13 residues. CDR3 DNA sequence: TGCGCCAGCAGCAACGACAGGATCACTGAAGCTTTCTTT. Translation: CASSNDRITEAFF.

The rearrangement joins TRBV4-3 to TRBJ2-7, with 9 bases aligning to TRBD1. J gave up 3 bases and V 5 bases, and 2 bases lay outside the gene matches. The CDR3 contains 13 residues. Germline V lookup: CDR1 LGHNA, CDR2 YSLEER. The DNA for the CDR3 is TGCGCCAGCAGCTGGGGACAGGGCTACGAGCAGTACTTC. Translation gives CASSWGQGYEQYF.

This clone showed up just a few times. The chain uses TRBV30 and TRBJ2-3, with D possibly TRBD2 on 6 matching bases. Germline loops: CDR1 GTSNPN, CDR2 SVGIG (reference sequence). CDR3 size: 16 residues. V was cut by 0 bases and J by 3 bases, with 16 bases left in between. CDR3 in amino acids: CAWSVGQGGWTDTQYF. Here the CDR3 DNA reads TGTGCCTGGAGTGTAGGTCAGGGAGGATGGACAGATACGCAGTATTTT.

The chain carries TRBV5-6 and TRBJ1-1; no firm D call. Trimming removed 2 bases from V and 2 bases from J, with 10 bases in between. This CDR3 spans 14 amino acids. Germline CDR1 is SGHDT and CDR2 is YYEEEE. CDR3 in DNA: TGTGCCAGCAGCTTAGTGCACCTAAACACTGAAGCTTTCTTT. Encoded protein: CASSLVHLNTEAFF.

This clone was seen a few times. This chain connects TRBV7-2 to TRBJ2-7; no definite D call. Between the trimmed V and J ends, which lost 1 base and 8 bases, there was a span of 9 bases. Germline V gene data show CDR1 as SGHTA and CDR2 as FQGNSA. The CDR3 loop spans 12 amino acids. This CDR3 reads CASSLETVQQYF. Here the CDR3 DNA reads TGTGCCAGCAGCTTAGAAACGGTTCAGCAGTACTTC.

Here the CDR3 reads CASSLGSSRDNSPLHF. The DNA for the CDR3 is TGTGCCAGCAGCTTAGGATCATCTCGGGATAATTCACCCCTCCACTTT. This rearrangement joins TRBV7-9 to TRBJ1-6; D is undetermined. The CDR3 sequence is 16 residues long. Germline CDR1 reads SEHNR; CDR2 reads FQNEAQ (reference sequence). V shed 1 base and J shed 5 bases, with 12 bases lying between them.

J is TRBJ1-3 and V is TRBV7-2; tentative D call: TRBD1 (6 bases). CDR1 and CDR2 from the germline V gene are SGHTA and FQGNSA. Trimming pared 6 bases from V and 3 bases from J, leaving 18 bases between. There are 16 residues in the CDR3. The CDR3: CASRIGGLTSGNTIYF. CDR3 bases: TGTGCCAGCAGGATCGGGGGGCTCACGAGTGGAAACACCATATATTTT.

J is TRBJ1-4 and V is TRBV2; 10 nucleotides agree with TRBD1. This CDR3 is 14 amino acids long. Germline assignment: CDR1 SNHLY and CDR2 FYNNEI. After removal of 6 bases from V and 7 bases from J, the junction contained 5 bases not matched to a gene. CDR3 bases: TGTGCCAGCAGGCCGGGACAGGGGTCTGAAAAACTGTTTTTT. Residues: CASRPGQGSEKLFF. The complete variable domain, with remaining parts taken from reference TRBV2 and TRBJ1-4, reads EPEVTQTPSHQVTQMGQEVILRCVPISNHLYFYWYRQILGQKVEFLVSFYNNEISEKSEIFDDQFSVERPDGSNFTLKIRSTKLEDSAMYFCASRPGQGSEKLFFGSGTQLSVL.

V and J are TRBV5-4 and TRBJ2-5; 9 bases match TRBD2. J was trimmed by 3 bases and V by 5 bases; bases with no gene match: 8. The germline CDR1 and CDR2 sequences are SGHNT and YYREEE (reference sequence). The CDR3 covers 15 residues. CDR3 sequence reads: CASSPRGGEEETQYF. The DNA of the CDR3 is TGTGCCAGCAGTCCGCGGGGGGGAGAGGAAGAGACCCAGTACTTC.

Notes on this clone: The junction shows a germline mismatch at one end, possibly a read error. V is TRBV5-1 and J is TRBJ2-7; 9 bases agree with TRBD1. The germline CDR1 and CDR2 sequences are SGHRS and YFSETQ. The CDR3 runs to 14 residues. The CDR3 region is CATSPTGGSYEQYF. CDR3 DNA sequence: TGCGCCACCAGCCCGACAGGGGGCTCCTACGAGCAGTACTTC.

The rearrangement links TRBV19 to TRBJ1-4; D ambiguous. Trimming shortened V by 4 bases and J by 3 bases, and 12 bases separated the two germline ends. CDR3 length equals 15 residues. Germline CDR1 LNHDA, CDR2 SQIVND (reference sequence). CDR3 amino acids: CASSTAGTSNEKLFF. Here the CDR3 DNA reads TGTGCCAGTAGTACCGCAGGAACTTCTAATGAAAAACTGTTTTTT.

This clone was seen only a few times. The chain recombines TRBV10-3 with TRBJ1-5; D perhaps matches TRBD1 (5 bases). The V and J ends lost 4 bases and 1 base respectively, with 8 bases between them. The CDR3 totals 14 residues. Germline loops: CDR1 ENHRY, CDR2 SYGVKD. The CDR3 DNA is TGTGCCATCAGTGGTGCAGGGAGCAATCAGCCCCAGCATTTT. This translates into CAISGAGSNQPQHF.

V gene TRBV6-1 combines with J gene TRBJ2-7; D is possibly TRBD1 (6 bases). The CDR3 extends over 14 amino acids. Trimming took 6 bases from V and 5 from J, leaving 17 bases between them. Germline CDR1 MNHNS, CDR2 SASEGT. The DNA for the CDR3 is TGTGCCAGCAGAGCGACAGGCCAGTGGAACGAGCAGTACTTC. Translation gives CASRATGQWNEQYF.

This clone showed up just a few times. The chain has TRBV28 and TRBJ2-7, with D possibly TRBD2 on 5 matching bases. Germline assignment: CDR1 MDHEN and CDR2 SYDVKM. The CDR3 is 14 residues long. V shed 7 bases and J shed 0 bases, with 13 bases lying between them. The CDR3 protein is CASKSTGTSYEQYF. CDR3 coding DNA: TGTGCCAGCAAATCTACGGGAACCTCCTACGAGCAGTACTTC.

The CDR3 DNA sequence: TGTGCCAGCAGCTCACGGACAGGGCTGAAAGAGCAGTACTTC. Translation gives CASSSRTGLKEQYF. The chain combines TRBV7-8 with TRBJ2-7, with 8 bases matching TRBD1. The germline V gene has CDR1 SGHVS and CDR2 FQNEAQ. This CDR3 region has 14 residues. After removal of 4 bases from V and 7 bases from J, the junction contained 9 bases not matched to a gene.